This T cell receptor beta chain was profiled in a study of PD-1 blockade in classical Hodgkin lymphoma. Whole-study results and caveats: Baseline diversity was lower in partial responders and progressors than complete responders.

With regard to this clone: Its antigen remains unidentified.

Germline V gene sequence: CDR1 SNHLY, CDR2 FYNNEI. V lost 1 base to trimming and J lost 5 bases, with 11 bases between them. CDR3 length: 14 amino acids. The protocol was immunoSEQ multiplex PCR, while the TCRdb copy is restricted to in-frame clones and leaves out a portion. The repertoire consists of 38,000 or so clones, with about 70% occurring once and the leading ten covering 13% to 15%. The patients all showed relapse after autologous stem cell transplantation, while their brentuximab vedotin exposure varied. This clonotype was obtained from a human donor with classical Hodgkin lymphoma. The chain joins TRBV2 to TRBJ1-2, with D perhaps TRBD1 (5 bases). Sequencing used peripheral blood mononuclear cells (PBMCs), obtained before the second cycle of nivolumab. CDR3 sequence: CASSEVRVIYGYTF. The CDR3 nucleotides are TGTGCCAGCAGTGAAGTCAGGGTAATTTATGGCTACACCTTC.